Given below is one T cell receptor beta chain in context. These data are taken from a study of blood T cell repertoires in COVID-19. Study overall: Samples came from the United States, Italy and Spain, spanning acute and convalescent COVID-19.

Only in-frame clones appear in the TCRdb table, and some are missing; sequencing was by immunoSEQ multiplex PCR. The sample includes approximately 90,000 clones, 70% to 85% seen only once; the top ten take 9.5% to 15%. Germline-derived CDR1 and CDR2 are MDHEN and SYDVKM. The CDR3 spans 15 residues. V was shortened by 4 bases and J by 2 bases, with 14 bases between the two germline ends. The TCR comes from a human donor in a cohort sampled during active COVID-19. The rearrangement joins TRBV28 to TRBJ2-5, with D possibly matching TRBD2 (5 bases). The source material was peripheral blood. CDR3 sequence reads: CASSSEGRPQETQYF. As DNA, the CDR3 is TGTGCCAGCAGTTCCGAGGGAAGGCCGCAAGAGACCCAGTACTTC. Full variable domain (rest looked up from reference TRBV28 and TRBJ2-5): DVKVTQSSRYLVKRTGEKVFLECVQDMDHENMFWYRQDPGLGLRLIYFSYDVKMKEKGDIPEGYSVSREKKERFSLILESASTNQTSMYLCASSSEGRPQETQYFGPGTRLLVL.